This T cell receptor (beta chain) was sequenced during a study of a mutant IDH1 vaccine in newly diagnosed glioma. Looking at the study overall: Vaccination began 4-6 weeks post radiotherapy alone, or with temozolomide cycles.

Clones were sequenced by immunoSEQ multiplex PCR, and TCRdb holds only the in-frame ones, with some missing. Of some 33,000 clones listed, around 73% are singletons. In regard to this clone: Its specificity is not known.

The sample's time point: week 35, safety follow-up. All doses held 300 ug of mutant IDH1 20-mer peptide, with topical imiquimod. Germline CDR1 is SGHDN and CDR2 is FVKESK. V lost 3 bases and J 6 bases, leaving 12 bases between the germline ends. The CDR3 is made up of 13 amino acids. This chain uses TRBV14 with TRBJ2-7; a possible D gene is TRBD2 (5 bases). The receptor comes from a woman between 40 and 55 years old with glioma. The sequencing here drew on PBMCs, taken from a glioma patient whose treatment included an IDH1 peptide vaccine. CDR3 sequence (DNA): TGTGCCAGCAGCCACACGGAGGCCGGCGAGCAGTACTTC. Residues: CASSHTEAGEQYF.